What follows describes a single T cell receptor (beta chain). Its antigen is unidentified. The sample originates from a study of T cell responses to AZD1222 COVID-19 vaccine. Study-wide findings and caveats: Only after the peak T cell response were repertoires sampled. At study baseline, merely six AZD1222 recipients were seropositive.

Clones were sequenced by immunoSEQ multiplex PCR, and TCRdb holds only the in-frame ones, with some missing. The table shows some 160,000 clones, with approximately 90% occurring only once. Germline V gene data show CDR1 as LNHNV and CDR2 as YYDKDF (reference sequence). CDR3 size: 15 residues. The V end was cut by 0 bases, the J end by 2 bases, with 9 bases between. This sequence originates from an adult in good health. The sequencing used peripheral blood, collected on day 0 of AZD1222 vaccination. The chain carries TRBV15 and TRBJ2-3; D is uncertain. The CDR3 DNA reads as TGTGCCACCAGCAGAGATCGCGCCCTCACAGATACGCAGTATTTT. This gives the protein CATSRDRALTDTQYF.